Below, 20 T cell receptor beta chains from the same sample are listed, as sequenced in a study of OX40 agonist ivuxolimab in advanced cancers. TCRdb keeps only in-frame clones here, not all; method: immunoSEQ multiplex PCR. Here the sample spans 60,000 to 75,000 clones, 70% to 90% being singletons. Source: CD4+ or CD8+ T cells sorted from blood, taken in a trial of the OX40 agonist ivuxolimab. The receptors were sampled from an adult with an advanced solid tumor such as melanoma, head and neck, liver or kidney cancer.

The gene calls are TRBV9 and TRBJ1-6; no reliable D call. This CDR3 comprises 17 residues. Germline V gene lookup returns CDR1 SGDLS and CDR2 YYNGEE. V dropped 0 bases and J dropped 0 bases, with 10 bases sitting between them. Written as DNA, the CDR3 is TGTGCCAGCAGCGTAGAGGGCAGCAGCTCCTATAATTCACCCCTCCACTTT. Its translation: CASSVEGSSSYNSPLHF.

The rearrangement links TRBV5-8 to TRBJ2-2, with D perhaps TRBD1 (6 bases). Germline assignment: CDR1 SGHTS and CDR2 YDEGEE. The V end lost 2 bases, the J end lost 6 bases, and 14 bases lay between the germline ends. The CDR3 spans 15 residues. The CDR3, as DNA: TGTGCCAGCAGCTTTGCAGACCACAGGGCCGGGGAGCTGTTTTTT. This encodes CASSFADHRAGELFF.

As regards this clone: One end of the junction is discordant with germline, which a read error may explain. This rearrangement joins TRBV7-2 to TRBJ2-3, with TRBD2 matching 11 bases. The CDR3 covers 14 residues. Germline CDR1 and CDR2: SGHTA and FQGNSA. The CDR3 nucleotides read TGTGCCAGCAGGTTAGGGACTAGCGGTAGTACGCAGTATTTT. This codes for CASRLGTSGSTQYF.

The chain recombines TRBV28 with TRBJ2-6, with 10 nucleotides matching TRBD2. Germline V CDR1 and CDR2: MDHEN, SYDVKM. The CDR3 covers 17 residues. The V gene end was trimmed by 6 bases and the J gene end by 1 base; junction bases not matched to a gene: 6. The CDR3, as DNA: TGTGCCAGCAGGGGCGGGGGACTAGCGTCTGGGGCCAACGTCCTGACTTTC. It codes for CASRGGGLASGANVLTF.

This rearrangement joins TRBV7-6 to TRBJ2-1; 9 bases agree with TRBD2. Trimming at V came to 8 bases and at J to 10 bases, leaving 15 bases not matched to a gene. Germline V lookup: CDR1 SGHVS, CDR2 FNYEAQ. CDR3 length: 15 residues. CDR3 region: CASRLLAGGPGEQFF. For the CDR3, the DNA is TGTGCCAGCCGTTTATTGGCGGGAGGGCCGGGGGAGCAGTTCTTC.

The rearrangement joins TRBV7-2 to TRBJ2-7; D unresolved. Germline V gene sequence: CDR1 SGHTA, CDR2 FQGNSA. Trimming removed 1 base at V and 2 bases at J, with 9 bases between. The CDR3 is 14 amino acids. The CDR3 is CASSLDPRTYEQYF. CDR3 sequence (DNA): TGTGCCAGCAGCTTAGATCCGAGAACCTACGAGCAGTACTTC. The whole variable domain, remainder taken from reference TRBV7-2 and TRBJ2-7, is GAGVSQSPSNKVTEKGKDVELRCDPISGHTALYWYRQSLGQGLEFLIYFQGNSAPDKSGLPSDRFSAERTGGSVSTLTIQRTQQEDSAVYLCASSLDPRTYEQYFGPGTRLTVT.

The chain employs TRBV9 and TRBJ2-3; D call uncertain. This CDR3 is 18 amino acids long. The V gene lost 0 bases and the J gene lost 0 bases, with 17 bases spanning the gap. From germline, CDR1 is SGDLS and CDR2 YYNGEE. The CDR3 region has the DNA TGTGCCAGCAGCGTAGGGGCGGTTAGGCGAGGTAGCACAGATACGCAGTATTTT. Its translation is CASSVGAVRRGSTDTQYF. Using reference TRBV9 and TRBJ2-3 for the parts outside the CDR3, the full variable domain is DSGVTQTPKHLITATGQRVTLRCSPRSGDLSVYWYQQSLDQGLQFLIQYYNGEERAKGNILERFSAQQFPDLHSELNLSSLELGDSALYFCASSVGAVRRGSTDTQYFGPGTRLTVL.

This chain uses TRBV5-4 with TRBJ2-7; tentatively, D is TRBD1 or TRBD2 (5 bases each). The germline V gene encodes CDR1 SGHNT and CDR2 YYREEE (reference sequence). The CDR3 is made up of 14 amino acids. Trimming left V 3 bases short and J 5 bases short, with 15 bases between. CDR3 sequence (DNA): TGTGCCAGCAGCTCTCCGGGACCCCCACACGAGCAGTACTTC. Translated: CASSSPGPPHEQYF. Using reference TRBV5-4 and TRBJ2-7 for the parts outside the CDR3, the full variable domain is ETGVTQSPTHLIKTRGQQVTLRCSSQSGHNTVSWYQQALGQGPQFIFQYYREEENGRGNFPPRFSGLQFPNYSSELNVNALELDDSALYLCASSSPGPPHEQYFGPGTRLTVT.

The chain combines TRBV6-5 with TRBJ2-7, with 7 nucleotides matching TRBD2. CDR3 length: 13 residues. Germline CDR1 reads MNHEY; CDR2 reads SVGAGI. Trimming at V came to 5 bases and at J to 5 bases, leaving 6 bases not matched to a gene. CDR3 sequence reads: CASSARTSNEQYF. The DNA for the CDR3 is TGTGCCAGCAGTGCCAGGACTAGTAACGAGCAGTACTTC.

This clone was seen a handful of times. The V and J genes are TRBV4-3 and TRBJ1-4; 10 bases agree with TRBD1. Germline CDR1 is LGHNA and CDR2 is YSLEER. J lost 6 bases, V lost 3 bases, and 4 bases had no gene match. This CDR3 has 15 residues. CDR3 sequence: CASSQGGTGDEKLFF. The CDR3 nucleotides read TGCGCCAGCAGCCAGGGCGGGACAGGGGATGAAAAACTGTTTTTT.

The table lists this clone with a few counts. CDR3: CASSRGAGASYEQYF. In DNA form, the CDR3 reads TGTGCCAGCAGCAGAGGGGCGGGAGCATCCTACGAGCAGTACTTC. V gene TRBV7-8 combines with J gene TRBJ2-7; 7 bases agree with TRBD2. The germline CDR1 and CDR2 sequences are SGHVS and FQNEAQ. The CDR3 has 15 residues. With 5 bases clipped from V and 1 base from J, the junction kept 8 bases outside the gene matches.

This sequence joins TRBV7-2 and TRBJ2-7, with D unclear. The V gene's germline CDR1 is SGHTA and CDR2 FQGNSA. CDR3 length equals 14 residues. V dropped 5 bases and J dropped 1 base, with 12 bases sitting between them. DNA of the CDR3: TGTGCCAGCAGCGTTGGGCCCTCGTCCTACGAGCAGTACTTC. Translation: CASSVGPSSYEQYF.

The chain combines TRBV19 with TRBJ1-5; D possibly corresponds to TRBD1 (5 bases). Trimming cost V 6 bases and J 5 bases, with 11 bases left between them. CDR3 length equals 13 residues. Germline V CDR1 and CDR2: LNHDA, SQIVND (reference sequence). The CDR3 coding sequence is TGTGCCAGTAGGGGCCAGGGATATCAGCCCCAGCATTTT. Amino acid sequence: CASRGQGYQPQHF.

J is TRBJ1-4 and V is TRBV19; D not certain. Germline CDR1 and CDR2: LNHDA and SQIVND (reference sequence). This CDR3 has 16 residues. V gave up 5 bases and J gave up 5 bases, with 18 bases separating them. The CDR3 is CASSSYSGRINEKLFF. The CDR3, as DNA: TGTGCCAGTAGTTCCTATTCCGGGAGAATCAATGAAAAACTGTTTTTT.

The chain combines TRBV5-4 with TRBJ1-1; unclear D gene. CDR1 and CDR2 from the germline V gene are SGHNT and YYREEE (reference sequence). The CDR3 consists of 16 residues. Trimming took off 3 bases at V and 1 base at J, with 16 bases between the two ends. CDR3 nucleotides: TGTGCCAGCAGCTCCCCTCCCCGGGATCCGAACACTGAAGCTTTCTTT. Protein: CASSSPPRDPNTEAFF.

The J gene is TRBJ2-3, the V gene TRBV28; 10 bases map to TRBD2. Germline CDR1 MDHEN, CDR2 SYDVKM. The length of the CDR3 is 16 residues. Trimming at V came to 6 bases and at J to 5 bases, leaving 11 bases not matched to a gene. The CDR3 sequence is CASSGGLAGVQDTQYF. The CDR3 bases are TGTGCCAGCAGCGGGGGGCTAGCGGGAGTTCAAGATACGCAGTATTTT.

The chain employs TRBV19 and TRBJ2-7; 8 positions agree with TRBD2. J was trimmed by 2 bases and V by 7 bases; bases with no gene match: 7. This CDR3 is built from 14 residues. Per the germline V gene, CDR1 is LNHDA and CDR2 is SQIVND (reference sequence). The CDR3 reads CASKDAGGPYEQYF. DNA for the CDR3: TGTGCCAGTAAGGATGCGGGAGGACCCTACGAGCAGTACTTC.

The rearrangement joins TRBV12-5 to TRBJ2-1; 9 bases fit TRBD1. The junction had 5 bases not matched to a gene; V was cut back by 4 bases and J by 4 bases. Germline values: CDR1 LGHNT, CDR2 FRNRAP. The CDR3 loop spans 15 amino acids. This CDR3 is CASGSGQGTYNEQFF. Here the CDR3 DNA reads TGTGCTAGTGGTTCCGGACAGGGGACTTACAATGAGCAGTTCTTC.

The CDR3: CASSLAGWDTEAFF. The CDR3 coding sequence is TGTGCCAGCAGTCTCGCAGGGTGGGACACTGAAGCTTTCTTT. The V call is TRBV28, the J call TRBJ1-1, with D perhaps matching TRBD1 (5 bases). The germline V and J ends were trimmed by 5 bases and 3 bases, with 13 bases remaining between them. The CDR3 consists of 14 residues. Germline values: CDR1 MDHEN, CDR2 SYDVKM.

This chain uses TRBV7-2 with TRBJ1-5, with D unclear. Germline CDR1 reads SGHTA; CDR2 reads FQGNSA. Deletions cut 0 bases from V and 3 bases from J, with 6 bases between. CDR3 length: 14 amino acids. The CDR3 DNA reads as TGTGCCAGCAGCTTAGCTGGGGACAATCAGCCCCAGCATTTT. This sequence encodes CASSLAGDNQPQHF.